This TCR beta chain was identified during a study of metastatic and nonmetastatic thyroid tumors. About the study: Across peripheral blood and tumor or nodule tissue samples taken from malignant and benign thyroid patients, the repertoires were compared with one another.

As originally analysed: To classify distant metastasis in papillary thyroid cancer, a model was built from CDR3 differences across clinicopathological groups. With MiXCR, TCRdb reprocessed the PCR reads. TCRdb's processing, not the authors', yielded these V and J calls. The sample yields 45,000 to 65,000 clones, roughly a sixth seen once. None of the patients had undergone any treatment ahead of thyroid surgery. The germline gives CDR1 LNHDA, CDR2 SQIVND (reference sequence). The ends lost 7 bases at V and 7 bases at J; junction bases unmatched: 12. This CDR3 has 15 amino acids. Study-wide points: Benign nodules reportedly had significantly lower TCR beta diversity than malignant thyroid tumors in blood and tumor.

In the case of this clone: Antigen: not known. This same CDR3 is encoded by further DNA sequences in the sample.

The receptor comes from a female donor with papillary thyroid cancer or a benign thyroid nodule (not recorded which). Some clones in this sample may be carry-over from other donors' samples. The chain couples TRBV19 to TRBJ2-7; 11 bases fit TRBD2. Sequenced: blood. CDR3 sequence reads: CASKGRTSGPGEQYF. The CDR3 DNA follows: TGTGCCAGTAAGGGTAGGACTAGCGGGCCGGGAGAGCAGTACTTC.